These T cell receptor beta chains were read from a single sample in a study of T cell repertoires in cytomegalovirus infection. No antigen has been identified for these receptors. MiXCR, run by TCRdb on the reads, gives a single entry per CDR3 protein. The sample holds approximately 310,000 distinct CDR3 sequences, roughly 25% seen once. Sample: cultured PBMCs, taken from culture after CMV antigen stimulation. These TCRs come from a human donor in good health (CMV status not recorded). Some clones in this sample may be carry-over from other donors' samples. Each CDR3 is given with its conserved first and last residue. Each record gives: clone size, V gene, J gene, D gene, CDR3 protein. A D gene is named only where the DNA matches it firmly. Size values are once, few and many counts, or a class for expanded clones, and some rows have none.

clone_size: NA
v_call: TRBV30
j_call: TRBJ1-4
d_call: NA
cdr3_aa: CAWRMENEKLFF

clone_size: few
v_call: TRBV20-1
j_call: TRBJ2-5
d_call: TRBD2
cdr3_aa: CSARVERGAGETQYF

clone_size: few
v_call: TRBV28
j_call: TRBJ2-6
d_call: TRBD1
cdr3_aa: CASSARGLANVLTF

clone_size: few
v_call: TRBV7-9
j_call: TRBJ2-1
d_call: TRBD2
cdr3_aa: CASSLQREGNNEQFF

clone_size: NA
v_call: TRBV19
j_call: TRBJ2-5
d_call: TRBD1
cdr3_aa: CASSPTGQQETQYF

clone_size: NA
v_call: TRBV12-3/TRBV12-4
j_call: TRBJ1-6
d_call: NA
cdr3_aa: CASSLEGSPLHF

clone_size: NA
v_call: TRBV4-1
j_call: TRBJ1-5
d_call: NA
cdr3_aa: CASSQGPSGDQPQHF

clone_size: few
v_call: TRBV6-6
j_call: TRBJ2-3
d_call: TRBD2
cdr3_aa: CASSYSGLVKDTQYF

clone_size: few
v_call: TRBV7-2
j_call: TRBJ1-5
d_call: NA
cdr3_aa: CASSLALMLAGGYRAQHF

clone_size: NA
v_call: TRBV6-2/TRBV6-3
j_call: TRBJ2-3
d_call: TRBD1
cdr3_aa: CASSPGQGLSDTQYF

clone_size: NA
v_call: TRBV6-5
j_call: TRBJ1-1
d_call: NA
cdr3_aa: CASSLTGFENTEAFF

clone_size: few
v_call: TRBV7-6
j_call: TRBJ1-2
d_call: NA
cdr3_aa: CASSVGTNYGYTF

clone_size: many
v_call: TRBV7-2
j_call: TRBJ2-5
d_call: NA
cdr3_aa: CASTSPLDWADQETQYF

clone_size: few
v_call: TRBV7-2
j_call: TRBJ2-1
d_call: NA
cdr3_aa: CASRGAGWNEQFF

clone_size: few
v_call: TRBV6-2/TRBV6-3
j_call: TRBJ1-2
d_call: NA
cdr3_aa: CASRTRVSGGYTF

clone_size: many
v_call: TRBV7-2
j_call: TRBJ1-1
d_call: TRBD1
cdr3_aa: CASSPTGTGTEAFF

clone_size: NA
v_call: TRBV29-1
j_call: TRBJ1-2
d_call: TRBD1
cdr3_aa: CSVIGQGAGYGYTF

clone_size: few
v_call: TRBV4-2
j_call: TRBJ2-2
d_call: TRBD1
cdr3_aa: CASSQERTGARAVTGELFF

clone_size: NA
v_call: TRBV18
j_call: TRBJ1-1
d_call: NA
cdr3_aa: CASSPPREWTEAFF

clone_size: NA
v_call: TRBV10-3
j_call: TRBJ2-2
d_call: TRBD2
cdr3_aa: CAISDPGAGVNTGELFF

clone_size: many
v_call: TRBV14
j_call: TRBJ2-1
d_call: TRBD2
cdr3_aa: CASSQRLAGVGDEQFF

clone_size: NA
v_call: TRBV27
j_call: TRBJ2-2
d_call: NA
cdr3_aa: CASREGDSNTGELFF

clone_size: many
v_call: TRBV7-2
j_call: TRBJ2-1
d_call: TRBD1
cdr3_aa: CASSWDRGVNEQFF

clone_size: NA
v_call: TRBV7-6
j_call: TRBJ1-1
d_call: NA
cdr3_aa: CASSPGEALRYTEAFF

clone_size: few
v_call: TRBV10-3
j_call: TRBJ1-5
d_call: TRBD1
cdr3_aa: CAISGDRGNQPQHF

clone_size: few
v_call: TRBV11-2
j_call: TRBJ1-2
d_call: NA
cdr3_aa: CASSPGALGYTF

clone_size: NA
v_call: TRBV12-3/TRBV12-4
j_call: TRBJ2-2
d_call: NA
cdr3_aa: CASMRSRDTGELFF

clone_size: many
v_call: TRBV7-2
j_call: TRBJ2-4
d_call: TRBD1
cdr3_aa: CASSSFFGTGVGENIQYF

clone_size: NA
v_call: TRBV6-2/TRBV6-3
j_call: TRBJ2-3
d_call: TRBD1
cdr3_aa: CASTETGGTDTQYF

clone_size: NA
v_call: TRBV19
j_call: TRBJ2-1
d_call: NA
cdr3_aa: CASSSGQNSYNEQFF

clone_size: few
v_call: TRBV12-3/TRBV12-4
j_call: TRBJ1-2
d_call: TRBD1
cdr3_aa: CASSLGGGTALDYGYTF

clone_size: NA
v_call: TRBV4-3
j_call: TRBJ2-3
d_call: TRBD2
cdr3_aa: CASSHGTSGYTDTQYF

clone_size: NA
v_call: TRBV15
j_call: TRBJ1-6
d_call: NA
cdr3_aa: CATSSRQLTYNSPLHF

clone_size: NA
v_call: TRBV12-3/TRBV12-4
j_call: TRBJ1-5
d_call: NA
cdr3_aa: CASSLGTRSDQPQHF

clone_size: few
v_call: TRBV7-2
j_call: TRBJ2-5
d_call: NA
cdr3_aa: CASSPPVLRETQYF

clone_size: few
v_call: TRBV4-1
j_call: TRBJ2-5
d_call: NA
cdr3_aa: CASSPSRGSQETQYF

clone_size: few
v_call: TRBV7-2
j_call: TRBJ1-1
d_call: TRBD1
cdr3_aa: CASSRGGAAEAFF

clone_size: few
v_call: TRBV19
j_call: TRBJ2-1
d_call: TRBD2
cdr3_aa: CASSITSGRGSEQFF

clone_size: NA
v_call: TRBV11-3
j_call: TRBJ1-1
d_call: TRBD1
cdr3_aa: CASSLLGRGAVEAFF

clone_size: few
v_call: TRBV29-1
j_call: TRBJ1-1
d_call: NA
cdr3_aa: CSVVQYGLNTEAFF

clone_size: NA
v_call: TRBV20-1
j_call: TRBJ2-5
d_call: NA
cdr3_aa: CSARALGTSQETQYF

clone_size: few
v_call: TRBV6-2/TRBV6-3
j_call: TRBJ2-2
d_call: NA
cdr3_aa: CASSFRGFAGELFF

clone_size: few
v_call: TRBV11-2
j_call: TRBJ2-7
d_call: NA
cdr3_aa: CASSLDQGTGGYEQYF

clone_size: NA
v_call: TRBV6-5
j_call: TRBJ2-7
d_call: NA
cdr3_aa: CASSYSGGSPYEQYF

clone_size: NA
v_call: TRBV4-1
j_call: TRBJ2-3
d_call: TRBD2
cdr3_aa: CASSQELGLAGTRHTDAQYF

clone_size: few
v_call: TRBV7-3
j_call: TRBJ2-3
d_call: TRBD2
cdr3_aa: CASSEGTSGTDTQYF

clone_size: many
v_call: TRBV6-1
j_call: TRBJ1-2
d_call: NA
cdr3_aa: CASRATGVFLGYTF

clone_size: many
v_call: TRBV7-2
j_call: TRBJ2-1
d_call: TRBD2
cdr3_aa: CASSRSGTNNEQFF

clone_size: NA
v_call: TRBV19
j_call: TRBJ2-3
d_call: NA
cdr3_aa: CASSIEKGIWRADTQYF

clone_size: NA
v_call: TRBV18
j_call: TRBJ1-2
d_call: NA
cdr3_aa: CASSTDGSGYTF

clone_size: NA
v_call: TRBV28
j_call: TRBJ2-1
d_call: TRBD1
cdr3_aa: CASSSRTGTNEQFF

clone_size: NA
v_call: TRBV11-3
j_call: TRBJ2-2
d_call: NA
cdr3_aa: CASMLTGNTGELFF

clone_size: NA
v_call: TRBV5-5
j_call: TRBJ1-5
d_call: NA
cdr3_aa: CASSNPGGSQPQHF